What follows are 29 T cell receptor beta chains derived from one specimen sequenced in a study of T cells in Graves' hyperthyroidism and ophthalmopathy. Authors of the study amplified TCR beta CDR3 regions from RNA transcripts. The TCR CDR3 first-round RT-PCR relied on the HTBI primer set. TCRdb reprocessed the multiplex PCR reads with MiXCR, giving one entry per CDR3 protein. The sample consists of around 600,000 distinct CDR3 sequences, 13% to 15% of them appearing once. Sequencing was done on a sample of blood. Receptor source: a woman younger than 30 with Graves' ophthalmopathy.

There are a few counts of this clonotype. The genes are TRBV7-2 and TRBJ2-3; D could derive from TRBD1 or TRBD2 (6 bases each). V was pared by 10 bases and J by 0 bases, with 17 bases between. Germline CDR1 and CDR2: SGHTA and FQGNSA. This CDR3 is built from 15 residues. The CDR3: CAIPPGAGSTDTQYF. CDR3 nucleotide sequence: TGTGCCATACCCCCGGGGGCGGGTAGCACAGATACGCAGTATTTT.

This clonotype was seen many times. CDR3 sequence reads: CASSSGPDSSYEQYF. The CDR3 region has the DNA TGTGCCAGCAGCTCTGGTCCGGACAGTTCCTACGAGCAGTACTTC. The chain has TRBV11-3 and TRBJ2-7; TRBD1 is a possible D gene (6 bases). This CDR3 is 15 amino acids long. Between the trimmed V and J ends, which lost 4 bases and 1 base, there was a span of 14 bases. The germline V gene has CDR1 SGHNT and CDR2 YENEEA. The entire variable domain, with the rest obtained from reference TRBV11-3 and TRBJ2-7, is as follows: EAGVVQSPRYKIIEKKQPVAFWCNPISGHNTLYWYLQNLGQGPELLIRYENEEAVDDSQLPKDRFSAERLKGVDSTLKIQPAELGDSAVYLCASSSGPDSSYEQYFGPGTRLTVT.

The table lists this clonotype with many counts. The chain employs TRBV2 and TRBJ1-5, with 10 bases matching TRBD1. The CDR3 extends over 14 amino acids. Trimming cost V 8 bases and J 3 bases; bases outside gene matches: 4. Germline CDR1 reads SNHLY; CDR2 reads FYNNEI. CDR3 bases: TGTGCCAGCGGTGGGACAGGGGACAATCAGCCCCAGCATTTT. It yields the protein CASGGTGDNQPQHF.

This clonotype appeared a few times. The chain links TRBV6-1 to TRBJ2-2; maybe TRBD1 (6 bases). CDR3 length: 23 amino acids. The V end lost 5 bases, the J end lost 3 bases, and 37 bases lay between the germline ends. Germline V gene data show CDR1 as MNHNS and CDR2 as SASEGT. CDR3 region: CASSHRVGDVPTCPCTDTGELFF. CDR3 coding DNA: TGTGCCAGCAGTCACAGGGTGGGGGATGTTCCCACTTGCCCTTGCACCGACACCGGGGAGCTGTTTTTT.

This CDR3 reads CASSQERTGVKQYNEQFF. In DNA, the CDR3 is TGTGCCAGCAGCCAAGAGCGGACAGGAGTTAAACAATACAATGAGCAGTTCTTC. The chain joins TRBV3-1 to TRBJ2-1, with 7 bases that match TRBD1. CDR1 is LGHDT, CDR2 YNNKEL, per germline (reference sequence). J lost 4 bases, V lost 0 bases, and 12 bases had no gene match. There are 18 residues in the CDR3.

This clonotype was observed at least ten times. The chain combines TRBV20-1 with TRBJ2-3; 15 bases match TRBD2. CDR1 and CDR2 from the germline V gene are DFQATT and SNEGSKA (reference sequence). The junction had 4 bases not matched to a gene; V was cut back by 6 bases and J by 0 bases. CDR3 length equals 16 residues. CDR3 sequence reads: CSARGLAGGSTDTQYF. Written as DNA, the CDR3 is TGCAGTGCCCGGGGACTAGCGGGAGGTAGCACAGATACGCAGTATTTT.

This chain joins TRBV4-2 and TRBJ2-1, with D possibly matching TRBD1 (5 bases). The germline V gene has CDR1 LGHNA and CDR2 YNFKEQ. This CDR3 spans 15 amino acids. Trimming removed 0 bases at V and 6 bases at J, with 12 bases between. CDR3 region: CASSQDWQGINEQFF. The CDR3 DNA follows: TGTGCCAGCAGCCAAGATTGGCAGGGAATCAATGAGCAGTTCTTC.

The CDR3 DNA follows: TGTGCCAGCAGCTTAGCTGCGGGACTTAGGGACACTGAAGCTTTCTTT. Its translation is CASSLAAGLRDTEAFF. The chain carries TRBV7-2 and TRBJ1-1, with D tentatively TRBD1 (5 bases). The CDR3 sequence is 16 residues long. Trimming removed 0 bases from V and 3 bases from J, with 14 bases in between. The germline CDR1 and CDR2 sequences are SGHTA and FQGNSA.

In this sample, this clonotype turned up many times. The V gene is TRBV28, the J gene TRBJ2-6; 12 nucleotides line up with TRBD2. There are 17 residues in the CDR3. The germline gives CDR1 MDHEN, CDR2 SYDVKM. The V segment lost 4 bases and the J segment 1 base; nucleotides outside the gene matches: 2. Here the CDR3 DNA reads TGTGCCAGCAGTTCCCTAGCGGGGGGGTCTGGGGCCAACGTCCTGACTTTC. Translation gives CASSSLAGGSGANVLTF.

A word on this clonotype: The CDR3 does not end in the conserved phenylalanine or tryptophan, so this is likely a read error. V is TRBV7-2 and J is TRBJ2-7; 9 positions agree with TRBD1. V dropped 0 bases and J dropped 6; count of bases not matched to a gene: 12. This CDR3 is 17 amino acids long. Looked up from germline, CDR1 is SGHTA and CDR2 is FQGNSA. The CDR3 DNA follows: TGTGCCAGCAGCTTAGCCCCAGGCCGGGACAGGGCTGCCGAGCAGTACCTC. The encoded protein is CASSLAPGRDRAAEQYL.

In its sample, this clonotype was seen many times. The rearrangement uses TRBV29-1 and TRBJ2-1; perhaps TRBD1 as D (5 bases). The CDR3 sequence is 12 residues long. V was clipped by 2 bases and J by 5 bases, with 7 bases between them. Germline V CDR1 and CDR2: SQVTM, ANQGSEA. This CDR3 is CSVELRDNEQFF. Here the CDR3 DNA reads TGCAGCGTTGAACTCAGGGACAATGAGCAGTTCTTC.

The chain couples TRBV6-2 or TRBV6-3 to TRBJ1-2; D gene uncertain. This CDR3 is 13 amino acids long. Germline CDR1 reads MNHEY; CDR2 reads SVGEGT. Trimming pared 0 bases from V and 6 bases from J, leaving 8 bases between. In nucleotides, the CDR3 is TGTGCCAGCAGTTACTCGATGAGTGATGGCTACACCTTC. Protein sequence: CASSYSMSDGYTF.

This clonotype was detected ten times or more. The CDR3, as DNA: TGTGCCAGCAGCTTTAGGGGGCCAGACTATGGCTACACCTTC. It yields the protein CASSFRGPDYGYTF. The rearrangement joins TRBV7-9 to TRBJ1-2; 7 bases fit TRBD1. Germline V gene sequence: CDR1 SEHNR, CDR2 FQNEAQ (reference sequence). After removal of 3 bases from V and 3 bases from J, the junction contained 4 bases not matched to a gene. This CDR3 is 14 amino acids long.

Ten or more counts support this clonotype. The chain employs TRBV7-2 and TRBJ1-4, with D perhaps matching TRBD1 (5 bases). The V gene's germline CDR1 is SGHTA and CDR2 FQGNSA. CDR3 length: 13 residues. Trimming took 3 bases from V and 8 from J, leaving 10 bases between them. The CDR3 is CASSLSRVEKLFF. CDR3 nucleotides: TGTGCCAGCAGCTTGTCCAGGGTGGAAAAACTGTTTTTT.

This clonotype was picked up many times. The chain links TRBV5-1 to TRBJ1-1, with 7 bases aligning to TRBD1. The length of the CDR3 is 15 residues. Germline CDR1 SGHRS, CDR2 YFSETQ. V gave up 5 bases and J gave up 2 bases; unmatched junction bases: 9. The CDR3 nucleotides read TGCGCCAGCAGGATCGGGCAGGGGGATAACACTGAAGCTTTCTTT. Its protein product is CASRIGQGDNTEAFF.

This clonotype was detected a few times. J is TRBJ2-1 and V is TRBV19; 15 bases fit TRBD2. The J segment lost 2 bases and the V segment lost 5 bases, leaving 10 bases of the junction unmatched. The germline V gene encodes CDR1 LNHDA and CDR2 SQIVND (reference sequence). The CDR3 spans 19 residues. The CDR3 sequence is CASSWRGTSGRRPYNEQFF. The CDR3 region has the DNA TGTGCCAGTAGTTGGAGGGGGACTAGCGGGAGGAGGCCCTACAATGAGCAGTTCTTC.

Note on this clonotype: Being one base from a much bigger clone, this may be a read error. This chain joins TRBV6-2 or TRBV6-3 and TRBJ1-5; tentatively, D is TRBD1 (5 bases). The CDR3 covers 16 residues. Germline loops: CDR1 MNHEY, CDR2 SVGEGT. CDR3 sequence: CVSSYRGRAGNQPQHF. CDR3 bases: TGTGTCAGCAGTTACCGGGGCAGGGCGGGCAATCAGCCCCAGCATTTT.

This clonotype appeared many times. The rearrangement uses TRBV6-1 and TRBJ2-7; D not resolved. V lost 4 bases and J 5 bases, leaving 12 bases between the germline ends. Germline CDR1 and CDR2: MNHNS and SASEGT. The length of the CDR3 is 13 residues. The CDR3 nucleotides read TGTGCCAGCAGTGCCGGCCCATTGGACGAGCAGTACTTC. This encodes CASSAGPLDEQYF.

This clonotype was found many times. J is TRBJ1-5 and V is TRBV27; tentative D call: TRBD1 (5 bases). This CDR3 is built from 17 residues. From germline, CDR1 is MNHEY and CDR2 SMNVEV (reference sequence). V gave up 7 bases and J gave up 3 bases, with 22 bases separating them. The CDR3 DNA reads TGTGCCAGCATGCAGTATGCGGGGGGGTTGACCAATCAGCCCCAGCATTTT. Amino acid sequence: CASMQYAGGLTNQPQHF.

This clonotype turned up a few times. The chain combines TRBV4-1 with TRBJ1-4; TRBD1 is a possible D gene (5 bases). With 1 base removed from V and 11 bases from J, the gap between germline ends came to 20 bases. The CDR3 sequence is 16 residues long. The germline CDR1 and CDR2 sequences are MGHRA and YSYEKL. The CDR3 bases are TGCGCCAGCAGCCAAGGCACCGGGACGGGTTACGGGAAACTGTTTTTT. It translates to CASSQGTGTGYGKLFF.

This clonotype was seen at least ten times. The J gene is TRBJ2-7, the V gene TRBV6-2 or TRBV6-3; TRBD2 might be the D (5 bases). This CDR3 is built from 16 residues. Germline V gives CDR1 MNHEY, CDR2 SVGEGT. Trimming left V 5 bases short and J 6 bases short, with 23 bases between. Here the CDR3 reads CASSPSLDGRYGEQYF. Here the CDR3 DNA reads TGTGCCAGCAGTCCCAGTCTCGATGGGAGATACGGCGAGCAGTACTTC.

The chain couples TRBV5-8 to TRBJ2-6; 9 bases line up with TRBD2. J lost 4 bases, V lost 5 bases, and 16 bases had no gene match. The CDR3 consists of 19 residues. Per the germline V gene, CDR1 is SGHTS and CDR2 is YDEGEE. The CDR3 coding sequence is TGTGCCAGCAGATTACCCCGACTAGCGGACCCGAGAGGGGCCAACGTCCTGACTTTC. It specifies CASRLPRLADPRGANVLTF.

The V gene is TRBV28, the J gene TRBJ1-2; D not certain. The CDR3 has 13 amino acids. The germline V gene encodes CDR1 MDHEN and CDR2 SYDVKM. Trimming took 10 bases from V and 5 from J, leaving 17 bases between them. This CDR3 reads CATRHEGSYGYTF. DNA of the CDR3: TGTGCCACCCGACACGAGGGTAGTTATGGCTACACCTTC.

This clonotype showed up many times. The J gene is TRBJ2-1, the V gene TRBV7-9; the D is unclear. Germline loops: CDR1 SEHNR, CDR2 FQNEAQ (reference sequence). The CDR3 has 16 amino acids. Trimming removed 7 bases from V and 1 base from J, with 17 bases in between. The CDR3 sequence: CASILTQARSYNEQFF. CDR3 in DNA: TGTGCCAGCATTCTTACCCAAGCGAGGTCCTACAATGAGCAGTTCTTC.

V gene TRBV19 combines with J gene TRBJ2-6; D call uncertain. V lost 2 bases and J lost 3, with 14 bases in between. CDR1 is LNHDA, CDR2 SQIVND, per germline (reference sequence). This CDR3 comprises 17 residues. This CDR3 is CASSIIGSFGGANVLTF. CDR3 sequence (DNA): TGTGCCAGTAGTATAATCGGATCATTCGGTGGGGCCAACGTCCTGACTTTC.

A few counts support this clonotype. CDR3 sequence (DNA): TGCAGTGCTAGGACCCGGGAGGGCCGATCCAATGAGCAGTTCTTC. This sequence encodes CSARTREGRSNEQFF. This chain links TRBV20-1 with TRBJ2-1, with 8 bases identical to TRBD2. The CDR3 loop spans 15 amino acids. V lost 3 bases, J lost 6 bases, and 10 bases stayed unmatched. From germline, CDR1 is DFQATT and CDR2 SNEGSKA (reference sequence).

A few counts support this clonotype. This chain joins TRBV14 and TRBJ1-2; D gene unclear. The CDR3 covers 14 residues. V dropped 4 bases and J dropped 4 bases, with 13 bases sitting between them. Germline CDR1 is SGHDN and CDR2 is FVKESK. The CDR3 sequence is CASSPHSRPYGYTF. CDR3 bases: TGTGCCAGCAGCCCGCATAGTCGGCCCTATGGCTACACCTTC.

This clonotype was seen ten or more times. V and J are TRBV20-1 and TRBJ2-3; 10 bases agree with TRBD1. Germline CDR1 and CDR2: DFQATT and SNEGSKA (reference sequence). The V and J ends lost 5 bases and 2 bases, in that order; junction bases with no gene match: 10. This CDR3 contains 16 residues. This CDR3 is CSAPSPGQGHTDTQYF. The DNA of the CDR3 is TGCAGTGCTCCTTCCCCGGGACAGGGGCACACAGATACGCAGTATTTT.

The chain links TRBV4-1 to TRBJ2-5; 8 bases are a match to TRBD1. This CDR3 is built from 14 residues. The junction had 6 bases not matched to a gene; V was cut back by 4 bases and J by 5 bases. Per germline, CDR1 MGHRA and CDR2 YSYEKL. CDR3 coding DNA: TGCGCCAGCAGCCTCCCAGGGGGCCGGGAGACCCAGTACTTC. Encoded protein: CASSLPGGRETQYF.